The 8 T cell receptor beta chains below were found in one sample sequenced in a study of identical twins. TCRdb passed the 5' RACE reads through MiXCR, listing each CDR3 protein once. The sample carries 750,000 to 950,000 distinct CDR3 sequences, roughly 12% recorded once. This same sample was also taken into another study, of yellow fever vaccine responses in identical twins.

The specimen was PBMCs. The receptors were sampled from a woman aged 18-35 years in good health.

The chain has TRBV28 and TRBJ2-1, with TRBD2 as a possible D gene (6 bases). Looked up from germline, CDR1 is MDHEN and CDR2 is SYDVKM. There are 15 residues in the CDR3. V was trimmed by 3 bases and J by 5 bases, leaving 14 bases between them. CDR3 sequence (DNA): TGTGCCAGCAGTTTCTGGGGGGATTCAAACAATGAGCAGTTCTTC. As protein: CASSFWGDSNNEQFF.

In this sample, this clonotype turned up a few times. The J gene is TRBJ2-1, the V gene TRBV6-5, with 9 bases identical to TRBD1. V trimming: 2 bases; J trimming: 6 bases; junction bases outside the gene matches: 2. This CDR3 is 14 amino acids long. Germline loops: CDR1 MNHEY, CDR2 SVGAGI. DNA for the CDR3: TGTGCCAGCAGTTACGGACAGGGGCCCAATGAGCAGTTCTTC. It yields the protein CASSYGQGPNEQFF.

CDR3 nucleotide sequence: TGTGCCATCACCGAGGTGGATAGCGGGAGAGGCGAGCAGTACTTC. Encoded protein: CAITEVDSGRGEQYF. The gene calls are TRBV10-3 and TRBJ2-7; 9 nucleotides line up with TRBD2. With 7 bases clipped from V and 6 bases from J, the junction kept 13 bases outside the gene matches. CDR1 and CDR2 from the germline V gene are ENHRY and SYGVKD. The CDR3 has 15 amino acids.

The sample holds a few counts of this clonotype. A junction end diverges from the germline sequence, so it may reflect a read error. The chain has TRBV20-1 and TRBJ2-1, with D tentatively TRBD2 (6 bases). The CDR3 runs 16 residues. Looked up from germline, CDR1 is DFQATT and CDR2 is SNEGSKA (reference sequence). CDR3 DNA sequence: TGCAGGGCTACAAACGGCGGAGGGGACCACTACAATGAGCAGTTCTTC. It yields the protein CRATNGGGDHYNEQFF.

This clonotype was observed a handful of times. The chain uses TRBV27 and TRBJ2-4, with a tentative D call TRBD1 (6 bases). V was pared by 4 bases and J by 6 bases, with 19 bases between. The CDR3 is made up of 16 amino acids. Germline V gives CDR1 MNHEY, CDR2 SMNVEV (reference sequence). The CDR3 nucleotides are TGTGCCAGCAGTTCGAAACTAGGGGGTATCAGAAACATTCAGTACTTC. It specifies CASSSKLGGIRNIQYF.

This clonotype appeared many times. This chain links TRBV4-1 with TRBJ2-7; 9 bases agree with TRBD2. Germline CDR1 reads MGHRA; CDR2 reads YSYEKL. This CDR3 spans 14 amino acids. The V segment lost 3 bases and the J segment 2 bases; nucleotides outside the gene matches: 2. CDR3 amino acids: CASSQTSGPYEQYF. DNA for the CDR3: TGCGCCAGCAGCCAGACTAGCGGCCCCTACGAGCAGTACTTC.

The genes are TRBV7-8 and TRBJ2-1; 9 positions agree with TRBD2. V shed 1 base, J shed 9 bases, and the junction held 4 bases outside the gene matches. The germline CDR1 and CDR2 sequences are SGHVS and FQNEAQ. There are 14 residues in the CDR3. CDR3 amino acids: CASSLGTSDGEQFF. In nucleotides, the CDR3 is TGTGCCAGCAGCTTAGGGACTAGCGACGGTGAGCAGTTCTTC.

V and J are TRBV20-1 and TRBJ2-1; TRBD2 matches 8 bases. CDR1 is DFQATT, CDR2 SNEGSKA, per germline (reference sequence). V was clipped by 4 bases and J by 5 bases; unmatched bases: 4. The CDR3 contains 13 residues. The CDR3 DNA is TGCAGTGCTATGACTAGCGCGAACAATGAGCAGTTCTTC. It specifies CSAMTSANNEQFF.